The 29 T cell receptor beta chains given below trace back to one sample, sequenced in a study of T cell responses to AZD1222 COVID-19 vaccine. Libraries were prepared by immunoSEQ multiplex PCR; TCRdb keeps only in-frame clonotypes and omits some of them. The table records 150,000 to 200,000 clones, roughly 90% of them present only once. The sample was peripheral blood, taken on day 0 of AZD1222 vaccination. Source of these receptors: an adult in good health.

V is TRBV3-1 (or the pseudogene TRBV3-2) and J is TRBJ2-7, with 8 bases identical to TRBD1. The ends lost 3 bases at V and 9 bases at J; junction bases unmatched: 1. The germline V gene has CDR1 LGHDT and CDR2 YNNKEL (reference sequence). This CDR3 contains 11 residues. CDR3 amino acids: CASSHGQGQYF. The DNA of the CDR3 is TGTGCCAGCAGCCACGGACAGGGGCAGTACTTC.

The J gene is TRBJ2-2, the V gene TRBV5-6; D not certain. Trimming took off 2 bases at V and 3 bases at J, with 14 bases between the two ends. Germline loops: CDR1 SGHDT, CDR2 YYEEEE. The length of the CDR3 is 16 residues. The CDR3 region is CASSFGRWADTGELFF. The CDR3 bases are TGTGCCAGCAGCTTTGGTCGCTGGGCCGACACCGGGGAGCTGTTTTTT.

CDR3 DNA: TGCAGTGCTAGTTACAAGAATGAAAAACTGTTTTTT. Translating gives CSASYKNEKLFF. This rearrangement joins TRBV20-1 to TRBJ1-4, with no clear D. Germline values: CDR1 DFQATT, CDR2 SNEGSKA (reference sequence). The CDR3 sequence is 12 residues long. V was pared by 3 bases and J by 5 bases, with 7 bases between.

This clone came up once. The chain carries TRBV30 and TRBJ2-1; D not certain. The CDR3 is 11 amino acids. The germline gives CDR1 GTSNPN, CDR2 SVGIG (reference sequence). V gave up 4 bases and J gave up 2 bases, with 3 bases separating them. The DNA for the CDR3 is TGTGCCTGGACTACCTACAATGAGCAGTTCTTC. Its translation: CAWTTYNEQFF.

The chain uses TRBV7-9 and TRBJ2-5; 8 bases are a match to TRBD2. The CDR3 is 15 amino acids. The germline CDR1 and CDR2 sequences are SEHNR and FQNEAQ (reference sequence). J was trimmed by 5 bases and V by 5 bases; bases with no gene match: 10. In DNA, the CDR3 is TGTGCCAGCAGCGTGACTAGCGTCTGGCATGAGACCCAGTACTTC. Residues: CASSVTSVWHETQYF.

The rearrangement joins TRBV5-1 to TRBJ1-4; D is unresolved. CDR3 length: 10 residues. Germline V gives CDR1 SGHRS, CDR2 YFSETQ. V lost 8 bases and J 8 bases, leaving 7 bases between the germline ends. The CDR3 DNA sequence: TGCGCCAGTGGGGTAGAAAAACTGTTTTTT. It yields the protein CASGVEKLFF.

The V and J genes are TRBV19 and TRBJ1-1; 8 nucleotides agree with TRBD1. V shed 8 bases, J shed 3 bases, and the junction held 14 bases outside the gene matches. The CDR3 is made up of 16 amino acids. Germline CDR1 reads LNHDA; CDR2 reads SQIVND (reference sequence). The CDR3 coding sequence is TGTGCCAGTCGAAAACCGGACAGGGCGTGGGACACTGAAGCTTTCTTT. Translated, it gives CASRKPDRAWDTEAFF.

V gene TRBV30 combines with J gene TRBJ2-3; TRBD2 matches 7 bases. The CDR3 runs to 14 residues. Per germline, CDR1 GTSNPN and CDR2 SVGIG (reference sequence). J was trimmed by 11 bases and V by 2 bases; bases with no gene match: 13. CDR3 in DNA: TGTGCCTGGAGTCTACCCCCGGGGGGACTACAGCAGTATTTT. It encodes CAWSLPPGGLQQYF.

The J gene is TRBJ2-1, the V gene TRBV19; 9 positions agree with TRBD2. This CDR3 is 17 amino acids long. From germline, CDR1 is LNHDA and CDR2 SQIVND (reference sequence). V gave up 5 bases and J gave up 5 bases; unmatched junction bases: 13. The CDR3, as DNA: TGTGCCAGTAGTTCGACCTTTAGCGGGAGCGCCCACAATGAGCAGTTCTTC. Translated: CASSSTFSGSAHNEQFF.

This chain links TRBV3-1 (or the pseudogene TRBV3-2) with TRBJ1-3; 7 bases are shared with TRBD1. V shed 4 bases, J shed 5 bases, and the junction held 11 bases outside the gene matches. This CDR3 is 16 amino acids long. CDR1 LGHDT and CDR2 YNNKEL come from the germline V gene (reference sequence). The chain's CDR3 is CASSPQARTGRNTIYF. CDR3 nucleotide sequence: TGTGCCAGCAGCCCCCAGGCGCGGACAGGACGAAACACCATATATTTT.

J is TRBJ2-3 and V is TRBV7-8, with 8 nucleotides matching TRBD2. With 0 bases clipped from V and 4 bases from J, the junction kept 9 bases outside the gene matches. CDR3 length: 17 residues. Germline V gene data show CDR1 as SGHVS and CDR2 as FQNEAQ. DNA for the CDR3: TGTGCCAGCAGCTTAGCCCTGCCGGGAGGGCGCGCAGATACGCAGTATTTT. Translating gives CASSLALPGGRADTQYF.

V and J are TRBV4-2 and TRBJ2-5; D is perhaps TRBD1 or TRBD2 (5 bases each). CDR1 is LGHNA and CDR2 is YNFKEQ in the germline V gene. The CDR3 is 13 residues long. V lost 4 bases and J lost 2, with 8 bases in between. CDR3 nucleotide sequence: TGTGCCAGCAGCCGGGGACGGCAAGAGACCCAGTACTTC. It specifies CASSRGRQETQYF.

The rearrangement joins TRBV5-1 to TRBJ1-1, with no clear D. The CDR3 sequence is 14 residues long. CDR1 SGHRS and CDR2 YFSETQ come from the germline V gene. The V end lost 4 bases, the J end lost 11 bases, and 21 bases lay between the germline ends. The CDR3 DNA is TGCGCCAGCAGCGCTTCAGCGGGAAGTGTTTGGGCTTTCTTT. It codes for CASSASAGSVWAFF.

The chain carries TRBV11-2 and TRBJ2-1; 9 nucleotides match TRBD2. Germline-derived CDR1 and CDR2 are SGHAT and FQNNGV. The CDR3 extends over 15 amino acids. After removal of 1 base from V and 7 bases from J, the junction contained 5 bases not matched to a gene. The CDR3 DNA follows: TGTGCCAGCAGCTTAGTAGCGGGAGTAGGGAATGAGCAGTTCTTC. Amino acid sequence: CASSLVAGVGNEQFF.

The chain uses TRBV6-2 or TRBV6-3 and TRBJ2-3, with D possibly being TRBD2 (6 bases). The CDR3 covers 15 residues. The V end was cut by 2 bases, the J end by 6 bases, with 15 bases between. The germline V gene has CDR1 MNHEY and CDR2 SVGEGT. The CDR3 here is CASSYLGRAGDTQYF. CDR3 bases: TGTGCCAGCAGTTACCTGGGGCGGGCGGGGGATACGCAGTATTTT.

This chain joins TRBV27 and TRBJ2-7; 11 bases agree with TRBD1. The CDR3 extends over 14 amino acids. Unmatched junction bases numbered 6, after V lost 5 bases and J lost 6 bases. The germline V gene has CDR1 MNHEY and CDR2 SMNVEV (reference sequence). CDR3 sequence (DNA): TGTGCCAGCAGTGAGAGGGACAGGGGGACCGAGCAGTACTTC. Translation: CASSERDRGTEQYF.

The J gene is TRBJ1-2, the V gene TRBV3-1 (or the pseudogene TRBV3-2); the D gene is possibly TRBD1 (5 bases). The length of the CDR3 is 16 residues. The V end lost 2 bases, the J end lost 4 bases, and 17 bases lay between the germline ends. CDR1 is LGHDT and CDR2 is YNNKEL in the germline V gene (reference sequence). CDR3 in DNA: TGTGCCAGCAGCCAACGGACGACAGCCGCCTTCTATGGCTACACCTTC. Amino acid sequence: CASSQRTTAAFYGYTF.

The chain joins TRBV19 to TRBJ2-7, with D perhaps matching TRBD2 (6 bases). This CDR3 is built from 14 residues. The ends were cut back, 5 bases at V and 3 bases at J, with 14 bases in the middle. Germline V gene data show CDR1 as LNHDA and CDR2 as SQIVND (reference sequence). The CDR3: CASSPRGGIYEQYF. For the CDR3, the DNA is TGTGCCAGTAGTCCCCGGGGCGGGATCTACGAGCAGTACTTC. Complete variable domain (other parts from reference TRBV19 and TRBJ2-7): DGGITQSPKYLFRKEGQNVTLSCEQNLNHDAMYWYRQDPGQGLRLIYYSQIVNDFQKGDIAEGYSVSREKKESFPLTVTSAQKNPTAFYLCASSPRGGIYEQYFGPGTRLTVT.

This CDR3 reads CASSLFTESTEAFF. CDR3 coding DNA: TGTGCCAGCTCACTATTTACGGAGAGCACTGAAGCTTTCTTT. The chain employs TRBV18 and TRBJ1-1, with no clear D. Germline-derived CDR1 and CDR2 are KGHSH and LQKENI. The CDR3 loop spans 14 amino acids. Trimming took off 4 bases at V and 4 bases at J, with 13 bases between the two ends.

On this clone: Distinct nucleotide sequences in the sample also encode this CDR3. The V call is TRBV5-1, the J call TRBJ2-7; the match to TRBD1 covers 10 bases. V shed 4 bases, J shed 5 bases, and the junction held 6 bases outside the gene matches. Germline CDR1 reads SGHRS; CDR2 reads YFSETQ. This CDR3 spans 14 amino acids. The CDR3 DNA is TGCGCCAGCAGCCCTGGGACAGGGGACCACGAGCAGTACTTC. Encoded protein: CASSPGTGDHEQYF.

Only a few counts were recorded for this clone. The chain joins TRBV3-1 (or the pseudogene TRBV3-2) to TRBJ2-7; D call uncertain. Between the trimmed V and J ends, which lost 0 bases and 4 bases, there was a span of 13 bases. CDR1 is LGHDT, CDR2 YNNKEL, per germline (reference sequence). The CDR3 extends over 15 amino acids. The CDR3 DNA is TGTGCCAGCAGCCAAGATCGCCGGAGCCAGTACGAGCAGTACTTC. Residues: CASSQDRRSQYEQYF.

The chain links TRBV4-1 to TRBJ2-1; 8 bases align to TRBD1. The CDR3 totals 15 residues. Germline loops: CDR1 MGHRA, CDR2 YSYEKL. With 4 bases clipped from V and 9 bases from J, the junction kept 11 bases outside the gene matches. CDR3 loop: CASSPGQGRRGEQFF. The CDR3, as DNA: TGCGCCAGCAGCCCCGGACAGGGTAGACGTGGTGAGCAGTTCTTC.

This chain links TRBV5-1 with TRBJ2-1; 11 positions agree with TRBD2. The CDR3 consists of 15 residues. Germline-derived CDR1 and CDR2 are SGHRS and YFSETQ. V shed 5 bases and J 8 bases; nucleotides not matched to a gene: 9. As DNA, the CDR3 is TGCGCCAGCAGGGGGACTAGCGGCCTTCGGGATGAGCAGTTCTTC. It yields the protein CASRGTSGLRDEQFF.

This chain uses TRBV9 with TRBJ2-1; no clear D. The germline V gene encodes CDR1 SGDLS and CDR2 YYNGEE. The V and J ends lost 0 bases and 0 bases respectively, with 7 bases between them. This CDR3 comprises 15 residues. The CDR3 DNA sequence: TGTGCCAGCAGCGTAGAGCAGTACTCCTACAATGAGCAGTTCTTC. As protein: CASSVEQYSYNEQFF.

This clone was observed a handful of times. CDR3 nucleotide sequence: TGTGCCATCAGTGAGTCGTCAGAAACTAACTATGGCTACACCTTC. Translated, it gives CAISESSETNYGYTF. The J gene is TRBJ1-2, the V gene TRBV10-3; D is undetermined. CDR1 and CDR2 from the germline V gene are ENHRY and SYGVKD. The CDR3 runs to 15 residues. The V and J ends lost 0 bases and 0 bases respectively, with 8 bases between them.

This rearrangement joins TRBV7-9 to TRBJ1-6; no firm D call. The CDR3 spans 18 residues. Deletions cut 1 base from V and 0 bases from J, with 13 bases between. Per germline, CDR1 SEHNR and CDR2 FQNEAQ (reference sequence). Here the CDR3 DNA reads TGTGCCAGCAGCTTAGGACCGTATGAAAGCTCCTATAATTCACCCCTCCACTTT. The encoded protein is CASSLGPYESSYNSPLHF.

The CDR3 sequence is CASSRGLAEQETQYF. The CDR3 bases are TGTGCCAGCAGCCGAGGACTAGCGGAGCAAGAGACCCAGTACTTC. The V gene is TRBV9, the J gene TRBJ2-5; TRBD2 agrees at 10 bases. V was pared by 4 bases and J by 2 bases, with 5 bases of the junction left unmatched. The CDR3 has 15 amino acids. Germline V gene lookup returns CDR1 SGDLS and CDR2 YYNGEE.

The rearrangement uses TRBV6-2 or TRBV6-3 and TRBJ2-7, with 7 nucleotides matching TRBD2. The CDR3 extends over 17 amino acids. The V gene end was trimmed by 4 bases and the J gene end by 0 bases; junction bases not matched to a gene: 12. Germline assignment: CDR1 MNHEY and CDR2 SVGEGT. CDR3 coding DNA: TGTGCCAGCAGTTTGTTTGGCGGGACTACTTACTCCTACGAGCAGTACTTC. It yields the protein CASSLFGGTTYSYEQYF.

The rearrangement joins TRBV15 to TRBJ2-5, with D possibly matching TRBD1 (5 bases). The CDR3 loop spans 14 amino acids. The germline CDR1 and CDR2 sequences are LNHNV and YYDKDF (reference sequence). V dropped 4 bases and J dropped 4 bases, with 13 bases sitting between them. The CDR3 protein is CATSKHRKAETQYF. In DNA form, the CDR3 reads TGTGCCACCAGCAAACACAGGAAGGCAGAGACCCAGTACTTC.